The 16 T cell receptor beta chains reported below all come from one sample, sequenced in a study of blood T cell repertoires in COVID-19. The assay was immunoSEQ multiplex PCR, and TCRdb's table has in-frame clones only and misses some. The repertoire holds a few hundred thousand clones, with under 90% as singletons. Sequenced material: peripheral blood. Receptor source: a woman in her thirties with COVID-19, enrolled during active disease.

V is TRBV29-1 and J is TRBJ2-7; TRBD2 agrees at 9 bases. The CDR3 extends over 14 amino acids. Germline lookup yields CDR1 SQVTM and CDR2 ANQGSEA. Trimming at V came to 5 bases and at J to 2 bases, leaving 7 bases not matched to a gene. The CDR3 DNA is TGCAGCGTTTTGGTCGCTAGCGGGGCCTACGAGCAGTACTTC. Its translation is CSVLVASGAYEQYF.

The chain has TRBV29-1 and TRBJ2-3, with 8 bases lining up with TRBD2. V lost 0 bases to trimming and J lost 5 bases; unmatched junction nucleotides: 10. Germline loops: CDR1 SQVTM, CDR2 ANQGSEA. This CDR3 spans 16 amino acids. CDR3 coding DNA: TGCAGCGTTGAAGATTCCGGGGGGGCGCGTAGAGATACGCAGTATTTT. Its translation: CSVEDSGGARRDTQYF.

As concerns this clone: Other DNA sequences in this specimen translate into the identical CDR3. The J gene is TRBJ2-1, the V gene TRBV5-6; 10 bases align to TRBD1. The J segment lost 2 bases and the V segment lost 5 bases, leaving 4 bases of the junction unmatched. This CDR3 is 15 amino acids long. Germline V gene lookup returns CDR1 SGHDT and CDR2 YYEEEE. CDR3: CASSPGTGAYNEQFF. DNA of the CDR3: TGTGCCAGCAGTCCCGGGACAGGGGCCTACAATGAGCAGTTCTTC.

The rearrangement uses TRBV11-3 and TRBJ2-1, with 11 bases matching TRBD1. The CDR3 extends over 15 amino acids. Germline CDR1 and CDR2: SGHNT and YENEEA. Trimming cost V 6 bases and J 6 bases; bases outside gene matches: 7. CDR3 nucleotides: TGTGCCAGCAGTTTTACCGGGACAGGGGGCAATGAGCAGTTCTTC. Encoded protein: CASSFTGTGGNEQFF.

This chain connects TRBV4-1 to TRBJ1-2, with D perhaps matching TRBD1 (5 bases). Germline V gives CDR1 MGHRA, CDR2 YSYEKL. The CDR3 has 14 amino acids. The V gene lost 4 bases and the J gene lost 6 bases, with 15 bases spanning the gap. CDR3 nucleotide sequence: TGCGCCAGCAGCCCTGGCCCGGGGGTCAATGGCTACACCTTC. Amino acids: CASSPGPGVNGYTF.

The chain couples TRBV19 to TRBJ1-4; D may be TRBD1 (5 bases). The V end lost 3 bases, the J end lost 0 bases, and 5 bases lay between the germline ends. The V gene's germline CDR1 is LNHDA and CDR2 SQIVND (reference sequence). This CDR3 has 14 residues. This chain's CDR3 is CASSMTATNEKLFF. The CDR3 nucleotides read TGTGCCAGTAGTATGACAGCAACTAATGAAAAACTGTTTTTT.

The rearrangement uses TRBV29-1 and TRBJ2-7, with a weak D call TRBD1 (5 bases). CDR1 SQVTM and CDR2 ANQGSEA come from the germline V gene. The V end lost 5 bases, the J end lost 1 base, and 12 bases lay between the germline ends. This CDR3 has 13 residues. The CDR3 nucleotides read TGCAGCGTTCACAGGTTAGATTCCTACGAGCAGTACTTC. Its translation: CSVHRLDSYEQYF.

The genes are TRBV4-1 and TRBJ2-1; the D is unclear. This CDR3 spans 13 amino acids. The V gene lost 3 bases and the J gene lost 7 bases, with 10 bases spanning the gap. Germline CDR1 MGHRA, CDR2 YSYEKL. The CDR3 here is CASSQERWNEQFF. CDR3 bases: TGCGCCAGCAGCCAGGAGAGGTGGAATGAGCAGTTCTTC.

The genes are TRBV19 and TRBJ1-2; a weak D match, TRBD1 (5 bases). Germline V lookup: CDR1 LNHDA, CDR2 SQIVND (reference sequence). V was clipped by 5 bases and J by 2 bases, with 15 bases between them. The CDR3 length is 15 residues. CDR3 sequence: CASSFTGAVNYGYTF. In DNA form, the CDR3 reads TGTGCCAGTAGTTTTACAGGCGCCGTCAACTATGGCTACACCTTC. Complete variable domain (other parts from reference TRBV19 and TRBJ1-2): DGGITQSPKYLFRKEGQNVTLSCEQNLNHDAMYWYRQDPGQGLRLIYYSQIVNDFQKGDIAEGYSVSREKKESFPLTVTSAQKNPTAFYLCASSFTGAVNYGYTFGSGTRLTVV.

This clone has only one observation. The chain combines TRBV4-1 with TRBJ1-1; TRBD1 matches 7 bases. This CDR3 is built from 16 residues. Trimming cost V 1 base and J 1 base; bases outside gene matches: 6. Germline V gene data show CDR1 as MGHRA and CDR2 as YSYEKL. The CDR3 is CASSQGLGGRNTEAFF. The CDR3 nucleotides read TGCGCCAGCAGCCAAGGTCTAGGGGGCCGGAACACTGAAGCTTTCTTT.

This chain joins TRBV7-9 and TRBJ2-3, with a possible D match to TRBD2 (5 bases). The germline V gene encodes CDR1 SEHNR and CDR2 FQNEAQ (reference sequence). The CDR3 is 14 residues long. V was shortened by 3 bases and J by 6 bases, with 13 bases between the two germline ends. The CDR3 spells CASSFTRAVDTQYF. For the CDR3, the DNA is TGTGCCAGCAGCTTTACGCGGGCCGTGGATACGCAGTATTTT.

This chain joins TRBV4-1 and TRBJ2-2, with D perhaps matching TRBD2 (5 bases). CDR1 is MGHRA and CDR2 is YSYEKL in the germline V gene. The V and J ends lost 0 bases and 3 bases respectively, with 14 bases between them. This CDR3 spans 17 amino acids. CDR3 nucleotide sequence: TGCGCCAGCAGCCAAGAGGCTCGAGGGTCGGACACCGGGGAGCTGTTTTTT. It specifies CASSQEARGSDTGELFF.

V usage is TRBV28 and J usage is TRBJ1-1; D gene uncertain. V lost 5 bases to trimming and J lost 6 bases, with 13 bases between them. The CDR3 has 13 amino acids. Germline CDR1 reads MDHEN; CDR2 reads SYDVKM. CDR3 in DNA: TGTGCCAGCAGTCGTCGGGTTGCCGCTGAAGCTTTCTTT. The encoded protein is CASSRRVAAEAFF. The complete variable domain, with remaining parts taken from reference TRBV28 and TRBJ1-1, reads DVKVTQSSRYLVKRTGEKVFLECVQDMDHENMFWYRQDPGLGLRLIYFSYDVKMKEKGDIPEGYSVSREKKERFSLILESASTNQTSMYLCASSRRVAAEAFFGQGTRLTVV.

V is TRBV2 and J is TRBJ1-1; D is uncertain. V was trimmed by 8 bases and J by 7 bases, leaving 14 bases between them. The CDR3 is 12 amino acids. Germline V gene data show CDR1 as SNHLY and CDR2 as FYNNEI. For the CDR3, the DNA is TGTGCCAGCTCGGGGAAGGGTCTTGAAGCTTTCTTT. It is translated as CASSGKGLEAFF.

The chain uses TRBV6-5 and TRBJ2-7; 10 bases fit TRBD2. Per the germline V gene, CDR1 is MNHEY and CDR2 is SVGAGI. Unmatched junction bases numbered 11, after V lost 10 bases and J lost 5 bases. The CDR3 consists of 14 residues. This CDR3 is CATQPGLAFHEQYF. As DNA, the CDR3 is TGTGCCACCCAACCGGGACTAGCGTTCCACGAGCAGTACTTC.

This chain joins TRBV19 and TRBJ2-3, with D uncertain. CDR1 is LNHDA and CDR2 is SQIVND in the germline V gene (reference sequence). V dropped 4 bases and J dropped 5 bases, with 7 bases sitting between them. CDR3 length equals 12 residues. CDR3 nucleotides: TGTGCCAGTAGTAGGTTCGGAGATACGCAGTATTTT. This gives the protein CASSRFGDTQYF.